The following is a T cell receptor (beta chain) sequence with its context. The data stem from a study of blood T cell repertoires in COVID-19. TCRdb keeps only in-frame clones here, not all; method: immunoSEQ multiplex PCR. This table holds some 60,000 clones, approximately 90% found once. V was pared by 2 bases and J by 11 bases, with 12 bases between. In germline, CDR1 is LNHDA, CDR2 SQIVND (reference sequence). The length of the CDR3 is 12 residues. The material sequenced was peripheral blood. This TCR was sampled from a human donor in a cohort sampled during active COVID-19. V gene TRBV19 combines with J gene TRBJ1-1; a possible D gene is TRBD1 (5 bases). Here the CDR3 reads CASSIQGFDAFF. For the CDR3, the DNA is TGTGCCAGTAGTATACAGGGTTTCGACGCTTTCTTT.